This TCR beta chain was found in a study of T cell repertoires in cytomegalovirus infection. Study details: Public TCR beta signatures provided an indication of both CMV infection and a matching HLA type. Study findings and constraints: In two of eight donors, the top clonotype was HLA-C-restricted CMV-specific. Adding up the frequency of public TCR beta families identified people who carried CMV plus the relevant HLA.

MiXCR, applied by TCRdb to the reads, yields one record per CDR3 protein. The sample has around 450,000 distinct CDR3 sequences; about a third are singletons. Germline trimming cut 7 bases from V and 6 bases from J; bases unmatched to any gene: 8. The CDR3 consists of 14 residues. Germline values: CDR1 SGHVS, CDR2 FQNEAQ. This clonotype occurred many times. Its cognate antigen is unknown. The sequenced material came from PBMCs. The sequence derives from a human donor in good health (CMV status not recorded). Some clones in this sample may be carry-over from other donors' samples. The V gene is TRBV7-8, the J gene TRBJ2-2, with 7 bases that match TRBD1. The CDR3 sequence: CASNNRGTAGELFF. CDR3 DNA: TGTGCCAGCAACAACAGGGGAACGGCCGGGGAGCTGTTTTTT.